This T cell receptor beta chain was documented in a study of CD8+ T cells in alopecia areata. Looking at the study overall: Administration of oral tofacitinib to treated patients was at 5 to 10 mg twice daily. Percent of scalp involved defined treated patients' severity scores.

The CDR3 length is 17 residues. The germline V gene encodes CDR1 SGHAT and CDR2 FQNNGV. The treatment is: oral pan-JAK inhibitor, 5-10 mg twice daily. Extraction and reverse transcription of RNA yielded cDNA as the sequencing template. Sequencing was performed with immunoSEQ multiplex PCR; in TCRdb, only in-frame clones are kept and a portion is missing. The data hold 150,000 to 200,000 clones, with 60% observed a single time. On this clone itself: Its antigen is as yet unknown. A read error may account for a junction end that differs from germline.

Broader study findings: Only one nonresponder was present, which leaves the link between baseline CD8+ expansion and response uncertain. Researchers reported that TCR sharing among patients proved less clear than in mice, possibly HLA-linked.

The sequence came from a human donor with alopecia areata. The material was CD4+ T cells sorted from blood, obtained at week 24, from a patient treated with tofacitinib. The chain carries TRBV11-2 and TRBJ2-3; 9 bases are shared with TRBD2. CDR3 region: CASSLERGDLLTDTQYF. CDR3 in DNA: TGTGCCAGCAGCCTAGAGCGGGGGGACCTTCTCACAGATACGCAGTATTTT.